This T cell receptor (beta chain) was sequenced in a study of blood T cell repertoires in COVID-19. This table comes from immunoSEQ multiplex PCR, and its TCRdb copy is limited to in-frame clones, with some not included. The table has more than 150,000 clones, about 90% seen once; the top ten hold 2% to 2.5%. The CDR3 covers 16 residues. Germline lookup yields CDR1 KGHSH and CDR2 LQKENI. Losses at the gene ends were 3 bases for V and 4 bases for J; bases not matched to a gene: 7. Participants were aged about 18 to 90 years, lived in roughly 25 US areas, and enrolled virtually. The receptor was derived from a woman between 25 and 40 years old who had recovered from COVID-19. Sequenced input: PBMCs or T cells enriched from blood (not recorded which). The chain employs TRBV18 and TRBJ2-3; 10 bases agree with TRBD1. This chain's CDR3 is CASSPPDRGLADTQYF. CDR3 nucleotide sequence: TGTGCCAGCTCACCCCCCGACAGGGGGCTCGCAGATACGCAGTATTTT.